This entry is about one T cell receptor beta chain. This sample was taken from a study of blood T cell repertoires in COVID-19. CDR1 SGHRS and CDR2 YFSETQ come from the germline V gene. Germline trimming cut 0 bases from V and 2 bases from J; bases unmatched to any gene: 15. CDR3 size: 20 residues. The table came from immunoSEQ multiplex PCR; TCRdb's copy has only in-frame clones and leaves some out. The profile covers about 95,000 clones, with around nine tenths appearing a single time and under 5.5% taken by the ten largest. The rearrangement joins TRBV5-1 to TRBJ2-1, with 9 positions matching TRBD2. The receptor comes from a man aged 60 to 69 with COVID-19, enrolled during active disease. Material for sequencing was peripheral blood. The CDR3 is CASSLGDNSGSVGTYNEQFF. DNA for the CDR3: TGCGCCAGCAGCTTGGGTGATAATAGCGGGAGTGTGGGAACCTACAATGAGCAGTTCTTC. Together with reference TRBV5-1 and TRBJ2-1, the CDR3 gives the full variable domain: KAGVTQTPRYLIKTRGQQVTLSCSPISGHRSVSWYQQTPGQGLQFLFEYFSETQRNKGNFPGRFSGRQFSNSRSEMNVSTLELGDSALYLCASSLGDNSGSVGTYNEQFFGPGTRLTVL.